The T cell receptor beta chain under discussion was sequenced for a study of cytomegalovirus exposure and HLA in healthy donors. Study observations and caveats: An analysis that was carried out later associated 15,000 to 20,000 TCR beta sequences with HLA alleles at 0.05 false discovery rate.

Use of 60 Vbeta and 13 Jbeta primers characterized the PCR. In the authors' workflow: It was a later analysis that counted some 80 million unique TCR beta chains, of which roughly 11 million were shared. Repertoires were generated with immunoSEQ multiplex PCR, while TCRdb's copy carries only in-frame clones and drops some. That table furnishes V, J and clone size, whereas the DNA furnished D and trimming. The table includes 150,000 to 200,000 clones, over 65% detected once. These donors, healthy bone marrow donors, were studied. On this clone itself: Its specificity is not known.

The CDR3 has 15 residues. CDR1 and CDR2 from the germline V gene are SGHTS and YDEGEE. V lost 0 bases to trimming and J lost 5 bases, with 11 bases between them. This TCR was recovered from a woman between 45 and 60 years old in good health and CMV-seropositive. Sequences were obtained from PBMCs. The V and J genes are TRBV5-8 and TRBJ1-4; D is undetermined. For the CDR3, the DNA is TGTGCCAGCAGCTTGGGTTTACAGAAAAATGAAAAACTGTTTTTT. This sequence encodes CASSLGLQKNEKLFF.